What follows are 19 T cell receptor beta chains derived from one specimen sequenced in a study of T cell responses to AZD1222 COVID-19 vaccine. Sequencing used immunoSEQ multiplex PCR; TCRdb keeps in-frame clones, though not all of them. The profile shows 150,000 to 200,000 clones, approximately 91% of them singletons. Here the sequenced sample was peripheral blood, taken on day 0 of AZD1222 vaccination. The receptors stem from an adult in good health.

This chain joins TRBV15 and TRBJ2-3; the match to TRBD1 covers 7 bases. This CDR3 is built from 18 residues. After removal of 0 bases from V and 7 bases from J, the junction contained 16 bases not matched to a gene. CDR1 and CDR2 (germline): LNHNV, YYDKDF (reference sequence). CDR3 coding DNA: TGTGCCACCAGCAGAGATAGCGCCCGTAGACAGGGAAGACATACGCAGTATTTT. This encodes CATSRDSARRQGRHTQYF.

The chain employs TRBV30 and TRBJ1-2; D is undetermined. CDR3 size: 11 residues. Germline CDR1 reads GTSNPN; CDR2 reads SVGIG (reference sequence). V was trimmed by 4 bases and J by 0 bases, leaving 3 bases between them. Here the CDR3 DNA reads TGTGCCTGGACTACTAACTATGGCTACACCTTC. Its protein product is CAWTTNYGYTF.

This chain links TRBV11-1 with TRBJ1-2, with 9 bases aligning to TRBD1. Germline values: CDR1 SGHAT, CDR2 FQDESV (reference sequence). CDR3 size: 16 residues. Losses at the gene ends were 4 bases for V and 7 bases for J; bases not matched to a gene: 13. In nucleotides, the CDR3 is TGTGCCAGCAGCTACAATAACCGGGGACAGGGAGGTGGCTACACCTTC. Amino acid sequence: CASSYNNRGQGGGYTF.

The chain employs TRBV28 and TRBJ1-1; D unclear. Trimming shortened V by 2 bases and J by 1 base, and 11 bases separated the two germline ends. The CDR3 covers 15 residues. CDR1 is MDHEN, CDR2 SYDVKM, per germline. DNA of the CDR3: TGTGCCAGCAGTTTAGGTCTAGAGGGGAACACTGAAGCTTTCTTT. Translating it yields CASSLGLEGNTEAFF.

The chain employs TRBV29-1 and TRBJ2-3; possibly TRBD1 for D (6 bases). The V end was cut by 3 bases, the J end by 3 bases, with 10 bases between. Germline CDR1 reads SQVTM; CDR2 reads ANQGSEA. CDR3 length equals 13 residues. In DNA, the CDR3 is TGCAGCGTTGATGCCCAGGGGACAGATACGCAGTATTTT. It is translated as CSVDAQGTDTQYF.

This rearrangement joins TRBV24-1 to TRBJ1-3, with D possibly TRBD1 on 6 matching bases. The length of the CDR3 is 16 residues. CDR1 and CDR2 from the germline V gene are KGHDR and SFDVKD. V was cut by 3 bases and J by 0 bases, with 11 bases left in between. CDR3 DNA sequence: TGTGCCACCAGTGATAAAAACAGGGACTCTGGAAACACCATATATTTT. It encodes CATSDKNRDSGNTIYF.

The CDR3 loop reads CASSQSGRVNTEAFF. CDR3 coding DNA: TGTGCCAGCAGCCAATCCGGCAGGGTGAACACTGAAGCTTTCTTT. The gene calls are TRBV16 and TRBJ1-1; weak D call: TRBD1 (5 bases). CDR3 length: 15 residues. The V end was cut by 0 bases, the J end by 0 bases, with 8 bases between. Germline CDR1 reads KGHSY; CDR2 reads FQNENV.

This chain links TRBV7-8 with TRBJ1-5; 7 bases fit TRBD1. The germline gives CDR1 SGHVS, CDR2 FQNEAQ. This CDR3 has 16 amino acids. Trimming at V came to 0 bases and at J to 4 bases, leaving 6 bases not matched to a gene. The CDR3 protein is CASSLAPGDSNQPQHF. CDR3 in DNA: TGTGCCAGCAGCTTAGCGCCAGGGGACAGTAATCAGCCCCAGCATTTT.

CDR3 in DNA: TGTGCCAGCAGCTTAGCAGGGGGAAGGCAGCCCCAGCATTTT. Protein sequence: CASSLAGGRQPQHF. This chain uses TRBV7-8 with TRBJ1-5; D perhaps matches TRBD1 (6 bases). CDR3 length: 14 residues. Germline V gene data show CDR1 as SGHVS and CDR2 as FQNEAQ. Trimming cost V 0 bases and J 7 bases, with 10 bases left between them. The whole variable domain, remainder taken from reference TRBV7-8 and TRBJ1-5, is GAGVSQSPRYKVAKRGQDVALRCDPISGHVSLFWYQQALGQGPEFLTYFQNEAQLDKSGLPSDRFFAERPEGSVSTLKIQRTQQEDSAVYLCASSLAGGRQPQHFGDGTRLSIL.

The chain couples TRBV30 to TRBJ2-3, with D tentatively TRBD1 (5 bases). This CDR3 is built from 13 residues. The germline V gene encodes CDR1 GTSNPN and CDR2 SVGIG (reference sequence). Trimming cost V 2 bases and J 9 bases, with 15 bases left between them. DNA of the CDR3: TGTGCCTGGAGTACGGGCCCATCAGGGACGCAGTATTTT. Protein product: CAWSTGPSGTQYF. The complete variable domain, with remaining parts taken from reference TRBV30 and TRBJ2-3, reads SQTIHQWPATLVQPVGSPLSLECTVEGTSNPNLYWYRQAAGRGLQLLFYSVGIGQISSEVPQNLSASRPQDRQFILSSKKLLLSDSGFYLCAWSTGPSGTQYFGPGTRLTVL.

CDR3 bases: TGTGCCAGCAGTAAGGGACAGGGCCGTGGCTACACCTTC. The encoded protein is CASSKGQGRGYTF. J is TRBJ1-2 and V is TRBV6-5, with 9 bases matching TRBD1. Germline-derived CDR1 and CDR2 are MNHEY and SVGAGI. Unmatched junction bases numbered 5, after V lost 5 bases and J lost 7 bases. The CDR3 totals 13 residues.

The CDR3: CASSATGLAVNTGELFF. CDR3 DNA: TGTGCCAGCAGCGCAACTGGACTAGCGGTGAACACCGGGGAGCTGTTTTTT. V usage is TRBV9 and J usage is TRBJ2-2; TRBD2 matches at 10 bases. V lost 3 bases to trimming and J lost 1 base; unmatched junction nucleotides: 6. The CDR3 sequence is 17 residues long. Germline lookup yields CDR1 SGDLS and CDR2 YYNGEE.

CDR3 DNA: TGCGCCAGCAGTCAATGGATACCGGACAGGGGGAACACTGAAGCTTTCTTT. Protein sequence: CASSQWIPDRGNTEAFF. The rearrangement joins TRBV23-1 to TRBJ1-1; 9 nucleotides agree with TRBD1. TRBV23-1 is an ORF, with its function uncertain. This CDR3 spans 17 amino acids. The trim removed 1 base at V and 1 base at J, leaving 7 bases unmatched.

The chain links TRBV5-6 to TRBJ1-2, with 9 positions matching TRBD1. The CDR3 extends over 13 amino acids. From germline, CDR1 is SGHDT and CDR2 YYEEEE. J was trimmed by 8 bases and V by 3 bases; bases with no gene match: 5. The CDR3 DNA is TGTGCCAGCAGCTCCCTGACAGGGGGAGGCTACACCTTC. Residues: CASSSLTGGGYTF.

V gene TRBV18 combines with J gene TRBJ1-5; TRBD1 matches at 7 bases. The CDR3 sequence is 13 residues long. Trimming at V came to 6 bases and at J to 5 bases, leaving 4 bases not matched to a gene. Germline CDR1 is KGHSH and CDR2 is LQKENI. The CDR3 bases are TGTGCCAGCTCCCCCGACAGGGATCAGCCCCAGCATTTT. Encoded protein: CASSPDRDQPQHF.

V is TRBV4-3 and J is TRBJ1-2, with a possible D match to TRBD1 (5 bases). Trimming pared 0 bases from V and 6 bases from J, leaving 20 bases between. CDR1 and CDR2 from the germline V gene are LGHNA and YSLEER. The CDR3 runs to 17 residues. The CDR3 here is CASSQDRLAGPVDGYTF. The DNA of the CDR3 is TGCGCCAGCAGCCAAGATCGTTTGGCAGGGCCAGTGGATGGCTACACCTTC.

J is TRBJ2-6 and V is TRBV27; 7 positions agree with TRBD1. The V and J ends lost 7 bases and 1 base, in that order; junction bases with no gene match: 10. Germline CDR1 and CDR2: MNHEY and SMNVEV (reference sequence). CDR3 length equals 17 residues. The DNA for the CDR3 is TGTGCCAGCACAAGGACAGGCCTAGAATCTGGGGCCAACGTCCTGACTTTC. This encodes CASTRTGLESGANVLTF.

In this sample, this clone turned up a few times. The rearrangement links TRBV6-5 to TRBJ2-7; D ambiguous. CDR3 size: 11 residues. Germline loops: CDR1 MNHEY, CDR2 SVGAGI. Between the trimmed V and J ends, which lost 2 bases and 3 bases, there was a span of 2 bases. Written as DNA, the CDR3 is TGTGCCAGCAGTTACCTCTACGAGCAGTACTTC. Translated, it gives CASSYLYEQYF.

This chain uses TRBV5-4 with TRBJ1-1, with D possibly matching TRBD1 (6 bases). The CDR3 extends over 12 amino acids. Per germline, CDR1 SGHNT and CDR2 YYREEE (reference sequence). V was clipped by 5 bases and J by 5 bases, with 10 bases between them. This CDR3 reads CASRAQGTEAFF. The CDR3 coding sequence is TGTGCCAGCAGGGCACAGGGAACTGAAGCTTTCTTT.